This T cell receptor (beta chain) was identified in a study of cytomegalovirus exposure and HLA in healthy donors. Study-level results: Reportedly, diagnosis of cytomegalovirus status by the classifier showed high specificity and sensitivity. Associated with cytomegalovirus, according to the listing, were around 160 TCR beta chains. As confirmed in vitro, a few CMV-associated chains were specific for CMV antigens.

Concerning this clone itself: The antigen remains undetermined.

Profiling relied on immunoSEQ multiplex PCR, and the TCRdb table lists in-frame clones only, not all of them. The sample consists of approximately 70,000 clones, around 93% of them appearing once. Germline V gives CDR1 SGHDN, CDR2 FVKESK. This CDR3 region has 15 residues. V shed 4 bases and J 5 bases; nucleotides not matched to a gene: 5. The sequence came from a woman in her late teens or twenties in good health and CMV-seronegative. What was sequenced was PBMCs. The chain employs TRBV14 and TRBJ2-7; 13 bases match TRBD2. The CDR3 sequence: CASSLGLAGPHEQYF. The CDR3 DNA reads as TGTGCCAGCAGCCTGGGACTAGCGGGACCCCACGAGCAGTACTTC. The full variable domain, completed using reference TRBV14 and TRBJ2-7, is EAGVTQFPSHSVIEKGQTVTLRCDPISGHDNLYWYRRVMGKEIKFLLHFVKESKQDESGMPNNRFLAERTGGTYSTLKVQPAELEDSGVYFCASSLGLAGPHEQYFGPGTRLTVT.